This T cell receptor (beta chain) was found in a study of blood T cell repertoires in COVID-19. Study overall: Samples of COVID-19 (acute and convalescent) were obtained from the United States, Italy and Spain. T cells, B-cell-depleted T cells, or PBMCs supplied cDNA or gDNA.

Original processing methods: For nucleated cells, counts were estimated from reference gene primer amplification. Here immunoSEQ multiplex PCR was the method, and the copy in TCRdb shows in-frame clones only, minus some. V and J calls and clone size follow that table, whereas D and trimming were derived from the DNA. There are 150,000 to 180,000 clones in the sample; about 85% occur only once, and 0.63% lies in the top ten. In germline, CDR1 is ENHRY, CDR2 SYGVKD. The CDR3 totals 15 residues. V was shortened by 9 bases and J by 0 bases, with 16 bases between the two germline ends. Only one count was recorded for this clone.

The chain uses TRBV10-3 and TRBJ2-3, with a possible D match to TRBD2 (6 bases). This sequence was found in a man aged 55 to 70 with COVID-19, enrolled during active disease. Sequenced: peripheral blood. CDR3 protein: CAMRSGALSTDTQYF. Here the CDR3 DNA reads TGTGCCATGAGATCGGGAGCGTTAAGCACAGATACGCAGTATTTT.